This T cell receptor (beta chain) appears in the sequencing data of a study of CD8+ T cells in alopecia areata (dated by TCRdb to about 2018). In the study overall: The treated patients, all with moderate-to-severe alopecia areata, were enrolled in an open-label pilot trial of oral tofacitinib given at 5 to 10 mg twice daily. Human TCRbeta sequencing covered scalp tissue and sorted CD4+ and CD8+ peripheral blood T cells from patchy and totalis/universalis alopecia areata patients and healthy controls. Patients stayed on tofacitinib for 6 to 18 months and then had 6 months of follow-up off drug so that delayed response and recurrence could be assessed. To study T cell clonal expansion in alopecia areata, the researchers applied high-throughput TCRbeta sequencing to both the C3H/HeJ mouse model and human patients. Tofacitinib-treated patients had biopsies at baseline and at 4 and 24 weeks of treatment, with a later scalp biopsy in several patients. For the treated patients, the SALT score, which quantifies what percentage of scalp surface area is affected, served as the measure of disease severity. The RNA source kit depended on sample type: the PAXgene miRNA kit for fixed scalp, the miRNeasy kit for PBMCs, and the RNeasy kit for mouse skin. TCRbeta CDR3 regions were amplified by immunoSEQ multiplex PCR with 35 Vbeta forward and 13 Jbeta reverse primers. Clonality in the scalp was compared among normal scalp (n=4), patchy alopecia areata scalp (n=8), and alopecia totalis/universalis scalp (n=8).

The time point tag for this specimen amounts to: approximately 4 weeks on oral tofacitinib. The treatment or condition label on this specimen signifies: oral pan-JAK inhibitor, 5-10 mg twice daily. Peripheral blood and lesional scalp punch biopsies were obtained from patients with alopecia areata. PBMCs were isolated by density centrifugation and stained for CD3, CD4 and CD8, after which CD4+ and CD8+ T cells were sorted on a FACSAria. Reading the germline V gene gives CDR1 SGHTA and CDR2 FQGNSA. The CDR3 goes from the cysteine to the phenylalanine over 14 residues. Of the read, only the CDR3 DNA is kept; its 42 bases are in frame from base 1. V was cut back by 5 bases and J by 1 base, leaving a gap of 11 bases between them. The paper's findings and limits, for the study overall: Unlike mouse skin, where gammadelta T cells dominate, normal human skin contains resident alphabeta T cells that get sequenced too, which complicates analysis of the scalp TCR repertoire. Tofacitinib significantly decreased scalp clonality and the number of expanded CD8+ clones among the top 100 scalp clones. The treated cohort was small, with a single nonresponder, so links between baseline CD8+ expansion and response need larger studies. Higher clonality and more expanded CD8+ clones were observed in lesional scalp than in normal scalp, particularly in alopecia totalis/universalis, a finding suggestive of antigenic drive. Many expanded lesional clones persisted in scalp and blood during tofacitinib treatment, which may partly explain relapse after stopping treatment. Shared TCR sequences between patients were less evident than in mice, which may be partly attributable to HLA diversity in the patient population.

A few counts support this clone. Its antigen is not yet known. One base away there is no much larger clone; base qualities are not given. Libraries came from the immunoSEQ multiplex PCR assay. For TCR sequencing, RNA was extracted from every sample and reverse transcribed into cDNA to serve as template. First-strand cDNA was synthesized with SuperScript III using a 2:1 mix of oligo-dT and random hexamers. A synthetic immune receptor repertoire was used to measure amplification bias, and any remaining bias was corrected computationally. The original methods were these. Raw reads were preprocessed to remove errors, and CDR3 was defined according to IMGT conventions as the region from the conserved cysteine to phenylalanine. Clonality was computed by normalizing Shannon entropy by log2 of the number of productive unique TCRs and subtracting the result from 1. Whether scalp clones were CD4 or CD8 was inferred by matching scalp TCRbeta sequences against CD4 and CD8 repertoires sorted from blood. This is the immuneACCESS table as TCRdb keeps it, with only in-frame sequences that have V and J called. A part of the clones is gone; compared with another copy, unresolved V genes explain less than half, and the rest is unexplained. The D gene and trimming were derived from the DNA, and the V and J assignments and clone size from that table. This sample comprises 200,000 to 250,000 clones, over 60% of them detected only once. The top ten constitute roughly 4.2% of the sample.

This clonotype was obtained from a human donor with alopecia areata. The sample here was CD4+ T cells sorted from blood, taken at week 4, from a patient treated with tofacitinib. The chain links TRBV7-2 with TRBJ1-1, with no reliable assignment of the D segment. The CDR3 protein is CASSPPQRNTEAFF. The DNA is TGTGCCAGCAGCCCTCCCCAGAGGAACACTGAAGCTTTCTTT.